These 29 T cell receptor beta chains share one sample of origin, sequenced in a study of spatial heterogeneity in lung cancer. TCRdb re-analysed the 5' RACE reads in MiXCR, keeping a single row per CDR3 protein. Altogether tens of thousands of distinct CDR3 sequences are present, less than 9.5% being singletons, with the ten largest covering around 30%. Documented time point: sample taken at primary tumor resection. The sequencing used PBMCs, collected at surgery. Receptor source: a female donor with early-stage non-small cell lung cancer.

This clonotype has more than one count but fewer than ten. This chain joins TRBV29-1 and TRBJ2-3; either TRBD1 or TRBD2 may fit D (5 bases each). This CDR3 region has 13 residues. Trimming removed 3 bases from V and 0 bases from J, with 7 bases in between. Germline-derived CDR1 and CDR2 are SQVTM and ANQGSEA. CDR3 amino acids: CSVDRDSTDTQYF. Written as DNA, the CDR3 is TGCAGCGTTGACCGGGACAGCACAGATACGCAGTATTTT.

As to this clonotype: A read error may explain this, as a much larger clone is one base away. V and J are TRBV20-1 and TRBJ1-2, with TRBD1 identical over 8 bases. V was clipped by 2 bases and J by 1 base; unmatched bases: 6. Per the germline V gene, CDR1 is DFQATT and CDR2 is SNEGSKA (reference sequence). The CDR3 loop spans 15 amino acids. The CDR3 region is CSARPTGAVNYGYTF. DNA of the CDR3: TGCAGTGCTAGACCGACAGGGGCCGTTAACTATGGCTACACCTTC.

The V call is TRBV5-6, the J call TRBJ2-5, with 7 bases aligning to TRBD2. J gave up 5 bases and V 3 bases, and 10 bases lay outside the gene matches. Germline lookup yields CDR1 SGHDT and CDR2 YYEEEE. This CDR3 comprises 15 residues. The CDR3 loop is CASSSATGGGETQYF. In DNA form, the CDR3 reads TGTGCCAGCAGCTCTGCGACGGGAGGAGGGGAGACCCAGTACTTC.

This clonotype was observed many times. V gene TRBV5-1 combines with J gene TRBJ1-1; D is unresolved. The germline V gene encodes CDR1 SGHRS and CDR2 YFSETQ. The CDR3 spans 13 residues. V was trimmed by 2 bases and J by 1 base, leaving 6 bases between them. The CDR3 here is CASSLAENTEAFF. The CDR3 DNA follows: TGCGCCAGCAGCTTAGCCGAGAACACTGAAGCTTTCTTT.

This clonotype was found many times. V is TRBV5-4 and J is TRBJ2-5, with 8 bases lining up with TRBD2. After removal of 1 base from V and 4 bases from J, the junction contained 3 bases not matched to a gene. This CDR3 has 14 amino acids. The germline V gene encodes CDR1 SGHNT and CDR2 YYREEE (reference sequence). The CDR3 region has the DNA TGTGCCAGCAGCTTGCAGCTAGCGGGAGAGACCCAGTACTTC. The encoded protein is CASSLQLAGETQYF.

The rearrangement links TRBV10-1 to TRBJ2-3; 9 bases are a match to TRBD2. The CDR3 is made up of 14 amino acids. Losses at the gene ends were 2 bases for V and 7 bases for J; bases not matched to a gene: 4. The V gene's germline CDR1 is WNHNN and CDR2 SYGVQD (reference sequence). For the CDR3, the DNA is TGCGCCAGCAGTGAGCGACTAGCGGTATATACGCAGTATTTT. It translates to CASSERLAVYTQYF.

This clonotype was counted ten times or more. The rearrangement joins TRBV4-1 to TRBJ2-6; a weak D match, TRBD2 (6 bases). This CDR3 region has 16 residues. Germline loops: CDR1 MGHRA, CDR2 YSYEKL. V was trimmed by 5 bases and J by 4 bases, leaving 15 bases between them. The CDR3 coding sequence is TGCGCCAGCAGCGGAGGGCTCGGGGCCGGGGCCAACGTCCTGACTTTC. This gives the protein CASSGGLGAGANVLTF.

This clonotype appeared many times. V and J are TRBV5-1 and TRBJ2-3, with 7 bases lining up with TRBD1. There are 18 residues in the CDR3. V lost 3 bases, J lost 3 bases, and 16 bases stayed unmatched. Germline CDR1 SGHRS, CDR2 YFSETQ. In nucleotides, the CDR3 is TGCGCCAGCAGCTACGGGACAGCTTTCACCCCAAGGACAGATACGCAGTATTTT. It is translated as CASSYGTAFTPRTDTQYF.

This clonotype was found many times. The V and J genes are TRBV29-1 and TRBJ1-2; 7 bases fit TRBD1. V trimming: 4 bases; J trimming: 7 bases; junction bases outside the gene matches: 9. Germline V gene data show CDR1 as SQVTM and CDR2 as ANQGSEA. The CDR3 has 13 residues. The chain's CDR3 is CSVVGDSPSGYTF. The CDR3 DNA sequence: TGCAGCGTTGTAGGGGACAGTCCCTCTGGCTACACCTTC.

V gene TRBV2 combines with J gene TRBJ2-5, with 9 positions matching TRBD1. V shed 8 bases and J 2 bases; nucleotides not matched to a gene: 9. Germline V gene data show CDR1 as SNHLY and CDR2 as FYNNEI. The CDR3 consists of 15 residues. The CDR3 DNA reads as TGTGCCAGCGGGAGGACAGGGGAGACACAAGAGACCCAGTACTTC. Translated: CASGRTGETQETQYF.

This clonotype was seen many times. V is TRBV11-2 and J is TRBJ2-4, with TRBD1 matching 7 bases. Germline V CDR1 and CDR2: SGHAT, FQNNGV. V was pared by 2 bases and J by 2 bases, with 6 bases of the junction left unmatched. This CDR3 spans 16 amino acids. The CDR3 is CASSLLRGRSKNIQYF. CDR3 DNA: TGTGCCAGCAGCTTATTAAGGGGGCGGTCCAAAAACATTCAGTACTTC.

This clonotype was detected many times. The V gene is TRBV28, the J gene TRBJ1-1; perhaps TRBD1 as D (6 bases). The germline CDR1 and CDR2 sequences are MDHEN and SYDVKM. V lost 8 bases to trimming and J lost 6 bases, with 19 bases between them. The length of the CDR3 is 14 residues. Here the CDR3 DNA reads TGTGCCAGCCGAATTCAGGGGAGCTGGGCTGAAGCTTTCTTT. It specifies CASRIQGSWAEAFF.

This clonotype was detected only once. One base away lies a much larger clone, so this may be a sequencing read error. CDR3: CTSSPPGGREETQYF. In DNA form, the CDR3 reads TGTACCAGCAGCCCCCCGGGCGGGAGGGAAGAGACCCAGTACTTC. The genes are TRBV7-9 and TRBJ2-5, with TRBD2 matching over 9 bases. The CDR3 totals 15 residues. Germline loops: CDR1 SEHNR, CDR2 FQNEAQ (reference sequence).

This clonotype was counted only a few times. The rearrangement links TRBV6-2 or TRBV6-3 to TRBJ2-5; possibly TRBD1 for D (6 bases). Trimming shortened V by 7 bases and J by 0 bases, and 12 bases separated the two germline ends. Germline values: CDR1 MNHEY, CDR2 SVGEGT. The CDR3 contains 14 residues. This CDR3 is CASNDRGYQETQYF. CDR3 bases: TGTGCCAGCAATGATAGGGGGTACCAAGAGACCCAGTACTTC.

Many counts were recorded for this clonotype. The chain couples TRBV5-1 to TRBJ2-3; weak D call: TRBD2 (7 bases). The CDR3 has 15 amino acids. CDR1 is SGHRS and CDR2 is YFSETQ in the germline V gene. V was trimmed by 2 bases and J by 6 bases, leaving 16 bases between them. Here the CDR3 reads CASSFAGRGADTQYF. Here the CDR3 DNA reads TGCGCCAGCAGCTTTGCAGGCCGGGGGGCGGATACGCAGTATTTT.

This clonotype showed up many times. The chain couples TRBV29-1 to TRBJ1-2; D is unclear. The germline V gene encodes CDR1 SQVTM and CDR2 ANQGSEA. V was trimmed by 7 bases and J by 5 bases, leaving 14 bases between them. The CDR3 spans 12 residues. The CDR3 loop is CSGTSEVYGYTF. The CDR3 region has the DNA TGCAGCGGAACGTCCGAAGTATATGGCTACACCTTC. The full variable domain, its missing parts supplied by reference TRBV29-1 and TRBJ1-2, is SAVISQKPSRDICQRGTSLTIQCQVDSQVTMMFWYRQQPGQSLTLIATANQGSEATYESGFVIDKFPISRPNLTFSTLTVSNMSPEDSSIYLCSGTSEVYGYTFGSGTRLTVV.

This clonotype has at least ten counts. The gene calls are TRBV11-2 and TRBJ2-3; D not certain. The CDR3 is made up of 14 amino acids. V gave up 2 bases and J gave up 6 bases, with 12 bases separating them. Germline CDR1 is SGHAT and CDR2 is FQNNGV. The CDR3 DNA is TGTGCCAGCAGCTTACAACTTCACGCGGATACGCAGTATTTT. Residues: CASSLQLHADTQYF.

The table lists this clonotype with a few counts. The chain has TRBV20-1 and TRBJ2-7, with D uncertain. The V gene lost 6 bases and the J gene lost 5 bases, with 17 bases spanning the gap. Germline V gives CDR1 DFQATT, CDR2 SNEGSKA (reference sequence). CDR3 length: 13 residues. The DNA of the CDR3 is TGCAGTGCCCCTAGAGATAATTTCCACGAGCAGTACTTC. It specifies CSAPRDNFHEQYF.

This clonotype was recorded many times. This sequence joins TRBV7-9 and TRBJ1-1; D uncertain. Looked up from germline, CDR1 is SEHNR and CDR2 is FQNEAQ (reference sequence). CDR3 length equals 14 residues. V lost 2 bases and J lost 3, with 10 bases in between. CDR3 DNA: TGTGCCAGCAGCTTAATTGGTGGGGACACTGAAGCTTTCTTT. The encoded protein is CASSLIGGDTEAFF.

This clonotype has ten or more counts. The CDR3 nucleotides are TGCGCCAGCACGGAAGGGGGCTCCTACAATGAGCAGTTCTTC. Its protein product is CASTEGGSYNEQFF. The chain combines TRBV5-1 with TRBJ2-1, with D tentatively TRBD1 (6 bases). CDR3 size: 14 residues. Germline-derived CDR1 and CDR2 are SGHRS and YFSETQ. Deletions cut 6 bases from V and 0 bases from J, with 10 bases between.

This clonotype was counted many times. The gene calls are TRBV5-1 and TRBJ2-3; 7 bases are shared with TRBD1. V lost 4 bases, J lost 0 bases, and 5 bases stayed unmatched. CDR1 and CDR2 (germline): SGHRS, YFSETQ. The CDR3 runs 15 residues. The CDR3 protein is CASSRKQGSTDTQYF. CDR3 DNA sequence: TGCGCCAGCAGCCGAAAACAGGGGAGCACAGATACGCAGTATTTT.

This clonotype was counted at least ten times. The J gene is TRBJ1-1, the V gene TRBV7-8; D perhaps matches TRBD1 (6 bases). V dropped 2 bases and J dropped 7 bases, with 14 bases sitting between them. CDR1 and CDR2 from the germline V gene are SGHVS and FQNEAQ. This CDR3 spans 14 amino acids. The CDR3 DNA follows: TGTGCCAGCAGCTTAAGCAGGGGTGGCTTTGAAGCTTTCTTT. This gives the protein CASSLSRGGFEAFF.

The CDR3 loop is CASSQDLAEKLFF. The CDR3 DNA reads TGTGCCAGCAGCCAAGATCTGGCTGAAAAACTGTTTTTT. The chain carries TRBV3-1 and TRBJ1-4; D gene uncertain. The CDR3 runs to 13 residues. The V and J ends lost 0 bases and 7 bases respectively, with 6 bases between them. CDR1 and CDR2 (germline): LGHDT, YNNKEL (reference sequence).

The chain has TRBV5-1 and TRBJ1-3, with 8 bases matching TRBD1. Germline V CDR1 and CDR2: SGHRS, YFSETQ. Trimming removed 1 base from V and 4 bases from J; junction bases left unmatched: 7. The CDR3 totals 16 residues. The CDR3 protein is CASSLWTGLGGNTIYF. In nucleotides, the CDR3 is TGCGCCAGCAGCTTGTGGACAGGGCTGGGCGGAAACACCATATATTTT.

This clonotype was counted many times. The chain is built from TRBV28 and TRBJ2-1; 13 bases match TRBD2. The V and J ends lost 1 base and 8 bases, in that order; junction bases with no gene match: 5. There are 16 residues in the CDR3. Germline V gives CDR1 MDHEN, CDR2 SYDVKM. CDR3 coding DNA: TGTGCCAGCAGTTTATTGGGGACTAGCGGGAACCATGAGCAGTTCTTC. Its protein product is CASSLLGTSGNHEQFF.

This clonotype was seen many times. The chain carries TRBV7-2 and TRBJ2-3, with D possibly being TRBD1 or TRBD2 (5 bases each). Germline values: CDR1 SGHTA, CDR2 FQGNSA. Trimming removed 6 bases from V and 2 bases from J, with 12 bases in between. This CDR3 has 14 amino acids. DNA of the CDR3: TGTGCCAGCAGTCCGGGACCCGTCACAGATACGCAGTATTTT. Residues: CASSPGPVTDTQYF.

In its sample, this clonotype was seen many times. V is TRBV6-2 or TRBV6-3 and J is TRBJ1-5, with a possible D match to TRBD1 (5 bases). Germline-derived CDR1 and CDR2 are MNHEY and SVGEGT. The V gene lost 4 bases and the J gene lost 7 bases, with 14 bases spanning the gap. The CDR3 consists of 14 residues. In DNA form, the CDR3 reads TGTGCCAGCAGTTCGGACCCTCGGGGCCAGCCCCAGCATTTT. Protein product: CASSSDPRGQPQHF.

This clonotype was counted ten times or more. The V gene is TRBV13, the J gene TRBJ1-2, with 7 bases matching TRBD1. From germline, CDR1 is PRHDT and CDR2 FYEKMQ (reference sequence). With V trimmed by 3 bases and J by 2 bases, 3 bases remained unmatched. The CDR3 covers 14 residues. The DNA of the CDR3 is TGTGCCAGCAGCTTTGGACAGGACAACTATGGCTACACCTTC. It is translated as CASSFGQDNYGYTF.

By share, this clonotype counts as medium-sized. V is TRBV7-2 and J is TRBJ1-4; D gene ambiguous. The CDR3 is 14 residues long. V was cut by 1 base and J by 2 bases, with 5 bases left in between. Germline V gene lookup returns CDR1 SGHTA and CDR2 FQGNSA. The CDR3 sequence is CASSLGATNEKLFF. The CDR3 DNA sequence: TGTGCCAGCAGCTTAGGGGCGACTAATGAAAAACTGTTTTTT.